The 5 T cell receptor beta chains below come from one sample, sequenced in a study of blood T cell repertoires in COVID-19 (dated by TCRdb to 2018 to 2021). Library creation used the immunoSEQ multiplex PCR assay. TCRdb took over this immuneACCESS table, retaining in-frame rearrangements with V and J assigned. Such tables are incomplete; in checked studies, under half of the missing clones stem from an unresolved V gene, and the remainder is unexplained. This sample holds roughly 55,000 clones; 75% to 95% were observed only once. Of the sample, roughly 14% falls within the top ten clones. Sequences were obtained from peripheral blood. Receptors were obtained from a human donor with active COVID-19. The donor label of this sample is uncertain.

This clone was observed a few times. V is TRBV18 and J is TRBJ2-7, with TRBD1 matching 9 bases. V dropped 3 bases and J dropped 4; count of bases not matched to a gene: 4. Germline V gene lookup returns CDR1 KGHSH and CDR2 LQKENI. There are 14 residues in the CDR3. The CDR3 region has the DNA TGTGCCAGCTCACCGGGGACAGGGTTGTACGAGCAGTACTTC. It encodes CASSPGTGLYEQYF.

V is TRBV6-2 or TRBV6-3 and J is TRBJ2-3, with 9 bases matching TRBD1. Unmatched junction bases numbered 7, after V lost 2 bases and J lost 4 bases. CDR3 length: 16 amino acids. The germline V gene encodes CDR1 MNHEY and CDR2 SVGEGT. This CDR3 reads CASSYLRDREADTQYF. CDR3 DNA sequence: TGTGCCAGCAGTTACCTCCGGGACAGGGAAGCAGATACGCAGTATTTT.

The CDR3 loop reads CASMTSEETQYF. The CDR3 DNA sequence: TGTGCCAGCATGACATCAGAAGAGACCCAGTACTTC. The chain combines TRBV28 with TRBJ2-5, with no clear D. The V gene lost 7 bases and the J gene lost 3 bases, with 9 bases spanning the gap. The germline CDR1 and CDR2 sequences are MDHEN and SYDVKM. The CDR3 totals 12 residues.

For the CDR3, the DNA is TGTGCCAGCTCCTTTCAAGGCGGAGAAGCTTTCTTT. This encodes CASSFQGGEAFF. V gene TRBV7-9 combines with J gene TRBJ1-1; D is unresolved. The CDR3 is 12 residues long. The V and J ends lost 8 bases and 8 bases respectively, with 15 bases between them. Per germline, CDR1 SEHNR and CDR2 FQNEAQ (reference sequence).

The rearrangement uses TRBV25-1 and TRBJ2-2, with 7 bases identical to TRBD2. V shed 2 bases, J shed 0 bases, and the junction held 3 bases outside the gene matches. Per the germline V gene, CDR1 is MGHDK and CDR2 is SYGVNS. This CDR3 contains 16 residues. This CDR3 reads CASSEGGGANTGELFF. In nucleotides, the CDR3 is TGTGCCAGCAGTGAAGGCGGGGGTGCGAACACCGGGGAGCTGTTTTTT.